This T cell receptor beta chain is drawn from a study of shared clonotypes between healthy human individuals. For the study at large: Every donor yielded three CD4 naive, three CD4 memory, two CD8 naive and one CD8 memory plate.

Adults of Caucasian background living in Nashville, Tennessee made up all donors. The CD4+ fraction was divided into a CD45RA+ naive subset and a CD45RA-negative memory subset. Sequencing was performed with immunoSEQ multiplex PCR; in TCRdb, only in-frame clones are kept and a portion is missing. The sample includes some 2,500,000 clones, over 85% seen only once; the top ten take more than 0.35%. A word on this clone: No antigen is known for it.

Trimming took off 6 bases at V and 2 bases at J, with 11 bases between the two ends. CDR1 is SGHAT and CDR2 is FQNNGV in the germline V gene. The CDR3 runs to 14 residues. Study conclusions and caveats: Estimated richness values were generally larger in naive subsets than in memory subsets.

The material sequenced was naive CD4+ T cells from PBMCs. Regarding subset: CD45RA+ positively selected. The J gene is TRBJ2-4, the V gene TRBV11-2; perhaps TRBD1 as D (6 bases). The sequence was obtained from a man in his late teens or twenties in good health. Some clones in this sample may be carry-over from other donors' samples. This chain's CDR3 is CASRNTGTKNIQYF. As DNA, the CDR3 is TGTGCCAGCAGAAACACAGGGACCAAAAACATTCAGTACTTC.